This entry lists 10 T cell receptor beta chains sequenced from one sample in a study of blood T cell repertoires in COVID-19. The repertoire was sequenced with immunoSEQ multiplex PCR; TCRdb's copy has only in-frame clones and lacks some. The repertoire holds over 90,000 clones, with 84% as singletons. The specimen was peripheral blood. These receptors originate from a man in his forties with active or convalescent COVID-19.

The chain has TRBV4-3 and TRBJ1-2, with 9 positions matching TRBD1. In germline, CDR1 is LGHNA, CDR2 YSLEER. The CDR3 extends over 16 amino acids. Trimming took 2 bases from V and 4 from J; bases not matched to a gene: 8. CDR3 loop: CASSQTPGTGFYGYTF. The CDR3, as DNA: TGCGCCAGCAGCCAAACCCCCGGGACAGGGTTCTATGGCTACACCTTC.

The J gene is TRBJ1-2, the V gene TRBV6-2 or TRBV6-3; TRBD1 matches at 11 bases. This CDR3 region has 15 residues. Losses at the gene ends were 6 bases for V and 4 bases for J; bases not matched to a gene: 7. Germline V CDR1 and CDR2: MNHEY, SVGEGT. CDR3 region: CASSDLGQGAYGYTF. DNA of the CDR3: TGTGCCAGCAGCGACCTCGGACAGGGGGCCTATGGCTACACCTTC.

CDR3 sequence reads: CASSPNRGDTQYF. For the CDR3, the DNA is TGTGCCAGCTCACCTAATCGGGGAGATACGCAGTATTTT. This sequence joins TRBV18 and TRBJ2-3; tentative D call: TRBD2 (5 bases). Germline lookup yields CDR1 KGHSH and CDR2 LQKENI. The V gene lost 3 bases and the J gene lost 5 bases, with 9 bases spanning the gap. The CDR3 is 13 amino acids. The variable domain in full, with the rest retrieved from reference TRBV18 and TRBJ2-3, is NAGVMQNPRHLVRRRGQEARLRCSPMKGHSHVYWYRQLPEEGLKFMVYLQKENIIDESGMPKERFSAEFPKEGPSILRIQQVVRGDSAAYFCASSPNRGDTQYFGPGTRLTVL.

The V call is TRBV5-8, the J call TRBJ2-5; D is perhaps TRBD2 (6 bases). The germline V and J ends were trimmed by 0 bases and 5 bases, with 11 bases remaining between them. This CDR3 has 14 residues. The germline V gene encodes CDR1 SGHTS and CDR2 YDEGEE. CDR3 sequence reads: CASSLDLGRETQYF. The CDR3 DNA reads TGTGCCAGCAGCTTGGACTTGGGGAGGGAGACCCAGTACTTC.

This chain joins TRBV6-1 and TRBJ2-7; 7 bases map to TRBD1. Germline CDR1 and CDR2: MNHNS and SASEGT. The CDR3 is made up of 14 amino acids. The J segment lost 10 bases and the V segment lost 0 bases, leaving 9 bases of the junction unmatched. This chain's CDR3 is CASSEAQTGMYQYF. CDR3 DNA: TGTGCCAGCAGTGAAGCGCAGACAGGGATGTACCAGTACTTC.

The chain joins TRBV27 to TRBJ2-7; 9 bases agree with TRBD2. The CDR3 contains 14 residues. The trim removed 7 bases at V and 3 bases at J, leaving 7 bases unmatched. Germline CDR1 reads MNHEY; CDR2 reads SMNVEV (reference sequence). The CDR3 nucleotides read TGTGCCAGCACGGTGCTAGCGGGGCACTACGAGCAGTACTTC. Translated, it gives CASTVLAGHYEQYF.

J is TRBJ1-6 and V is TRBV27; D might be TRBD1 (6 bases). Trimming cost V 2 bases and J 6 bases, with 20 bases left between them. Germline V lookup: CDR1 MNHEY, CDR2 SMNVEV (reference sequence). There are 18 residues in the CDR3. In nucleotides, the CDR3 is TGTGCCAGCAGTTTAACACCATTAGGGGGAATTGGTAATTCACCCCTCCACTTT. It encodes CASSLTPLGGIGNSPLHF.

The chain combines TRBV19 with TRBJ2-7; a weak D match, TRBD2 (5 bases). Germline CDR1 reads LNHDA; CDR2 reads SQIVND (reference sequence). The CDR3 runs 15 residues. V lost 5 bases, J lost 2 bases, and 16 bases lay in between. Here the CDR3 reads CASSPGIHRTYEQYF. The CDR3 nucleotides are TGTGCCAGTAGTCCCGGGATCCACCGAACCTACGAGCAGTACTTC.

V and J are TRBV7-3 and TRBJ2-3, with D perhaps TRBD2 (5 bases). CDR3 length: 13 amino acids. Trimming removed 3 bases at V and 5 bases at J, with 9 bases between. In germline, CDR1 is SGHTA, CDR2 FQGTGA. Written as DNA, the CDR3 is TGTGCCAGCAGCTTCGGGGTTGAAGATACGCAGTATTTT. Protein product: CASSFGVEDTQYF. Looking up the rest from reference TRBV7-3 and TRBJ2-3 gives the full variable domain: GAGVSQTPSNKVTEKGKYVELRCDPISGHTALYWYRQSLGQGPEFLIYFQGTGAADDSGLPNDRFFAVRPEGSVSTLKIQRTERGDSAVYLCASSFGVEDTQYFGPGTRLTVL.

The chain has TRBV6-6 and TRBJ2-7, with a possible D match to TRBD1 (7 bases). The CDR3 is 14 amino acids. Per the germline V gene, CDR1 is MNHNY and CDR2 is SVGAGI (reference sequence). V lost 5 bases to trimming and J lost 7 bases, with 18 bases between them. The CDR3 sequence is CASSRLQGGEEQYF. The CDR3 DNA sequence: TGTGCCAGCAGTCGACTCCAGGGGGGCGAGGAGCAGTACTTC.